One and the same sample provided the 3 T cell receptor beta chains below, sequenced in a study of blood T cells in healthy people across ages. Combining a sample-barcoded 5' primer with a J-beta primer mix, a second PCR ran for about 7 to 11 cycles. TCRdb fed the 5' RACE reads into MiXCR, producing one record per CDR3 protein. The sample includes 700,000 or so distinct CDR3 sequences, less than 45% of them seen just once. Sample: blood. The source of these receptors is an older man in good health.

The sample holds a few counts of this clonotype. CDR3 nucleotide sequence: TGCAGTGCTAGTACGGACAGCAACTCCTACAATGAGCAGTTCTTC. This sequence encodes CSASTDSNSYNEQFF. This sequence joins TRBV20-1 and TRBJ2-1; D is possibly TRBD1 (6 bases). The CDR3 has 15 residues. CDR1 and CDR2 (germline): DFQATT, SNEGSKA (reference sequence). Trimming shortened V by 3 bases and J by 0 bases, and 12 bases separated the two germline ends.

This sequence joins TRBV5-1 and TRBJ2-1; no definite D call. V lost 0 bases and J lost 6, with 10 bases in between. This CDR3 is built from 14 residues. Germline V CDR1 and CDR2: SGHRS, YFSETQ. The CDR3 DNA follows: TGCGCCAGCAGCTTGGGTGGGCAGGCCAATGAGCAGTTCTTC. This sequence encodes CASSLGGQANEQFF.

This clonotype turned up a few times. The rearrangement uses TRBV29-1 and TRBJ1-4; perhaps TRBD1 as D (6 bases). V dropped 3 bases and J dropped 7 bases, with 12 bases sitting between them. The CDR3 extends over 13 amino acids. The germline gives CDR1 SQVTM, CDR2 ANQGSEA. The CDR3 spells CSVDLLGGEKLFF. CDR3 nucleotides: TGCAGCGTTGATCTCTTAGGGGGTGAAAAACTGTTTTTT.